This T cell receptor beta chain originates from a study of blood T cell repertoires in COVID-19. Whole-study context: The United States, Italy and Spain were the sources of the acute and convalescent COVID-19 samples. Nucleic acid was either cDNA or gDNA, and it came from T cells, B-cell-depleted T cells, or PBMCs.

In the authors' workflow: Researchers report that nucleated cell counts were estimated from reference gene primer amplification. Only in-frame clones appear in the TCRdb table, and some are missing; sequencing was by immunoSEQ multiplex PCR. The DNA was the basis for D and trimming; V, J and clone size are from that table. The data contain some 250,000 clones, around 87% of them seen just once; the ten biggest clones take up approximately 7.5%. CDR1 is SGHVS, CDR2 FNYEAQ, per germline. With 1 base clipped from V and 6 bases from J, the junction kept 9 bases outside the gene matches. This CDR3 has 16 amino acids.

Specimen: peripheral blood. The receptor was isolated from a man aged 60 to 75 who had recovered from COVID-19. This chain links TRBV7-6 with TRBJ2-1; 7 nucleotides match TRBD1. CDR3 region: CASSLVWDSGPNEQFF. Written as DNA, the CDR3 is TGTGCCAGCAGCTTAGTCTGGGACAGTGGTCCCAATGAGCAGTTCTTC.